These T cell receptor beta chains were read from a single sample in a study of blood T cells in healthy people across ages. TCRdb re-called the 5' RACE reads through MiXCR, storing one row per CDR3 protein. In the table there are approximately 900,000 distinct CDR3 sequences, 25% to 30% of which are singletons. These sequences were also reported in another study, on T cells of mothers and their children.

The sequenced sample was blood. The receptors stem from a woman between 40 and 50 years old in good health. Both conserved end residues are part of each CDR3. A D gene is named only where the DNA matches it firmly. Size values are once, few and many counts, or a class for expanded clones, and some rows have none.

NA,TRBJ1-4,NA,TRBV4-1,TGCGCCAGCAGCCAAGCGGAGACGGCCACCCTGTTTTTT,CASSQAETATLFF
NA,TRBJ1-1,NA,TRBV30,TGTGCCTGGAGTGCTGGAGGGGCAGGGGAAGCTTTCTTT,CAWSAGGAGEAFF
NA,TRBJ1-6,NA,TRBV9,TGTGCCAGCAGCGTAGCGGGGCAGTCTAAGTCACCCCTCCACTTT,CASSVAGQSKSPLHF
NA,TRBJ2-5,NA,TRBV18,TGTGCCAGCTCCGAGAACCCCCAAGAGACCCAGTACTTC,CASSENPQETQYF
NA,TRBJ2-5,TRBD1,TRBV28,TGTGCCAGCACCTTATCAGGGGGCCTGGAGACCCAGTACTTC,CASTLSGGLETQYF
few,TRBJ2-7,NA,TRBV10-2,TGCGCCAGCAAGCGTACCGACACCTACGAGCAGTACTTC,CASKRTDTYEQYF
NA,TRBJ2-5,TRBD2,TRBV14,TGTGCCAGCAGCCAACGCTGGGGCGGGGGGGCCCAAGAGACCCAGTACTTC,CASSQRWGGGAQETQYF
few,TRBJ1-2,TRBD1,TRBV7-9,TGTGCCAGCAGCTTAGACCCCGACAGGGACTATGGCTACACCTTC,CASSLDPDRDYGYTF
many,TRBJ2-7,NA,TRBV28,TGTGCCAGCAGTTCACCCGGGTCTGCCTACGAGCAGTACTTC,CASSSPGSAYEQYF
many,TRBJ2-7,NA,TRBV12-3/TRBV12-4,TGTGCCAGCAGTTTCTTTCACGAGCAGTACTTC,CASSFFHEQYF
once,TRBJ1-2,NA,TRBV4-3,TGCGCCAGCAGCCAAGAAAGAACTGGGGGCGATGGCTACACCTTC,CASSQERTGGDGYTF
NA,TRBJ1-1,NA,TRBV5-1,TGCGCCAGCAGCTTGGATGGACAGTTGGCTTTCTTT,CASSLDGQLAFF
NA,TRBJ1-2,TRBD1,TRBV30,TGTGCCTGGAGCGCCGGTCCAGGGGGCACTAGCTACACCTTC,CAWSAGPGGTSYTF
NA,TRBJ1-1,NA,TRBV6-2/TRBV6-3,TGTGCCAGCAGTTACGGTTGGAGCACTGAAGCTTTCTTT,CASSYGWSTEAFF
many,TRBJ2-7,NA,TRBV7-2,TGTGCCAGCAGCCGCGACGGGGCTTACCACGAGCAGTACTTC,CASSRDGAYHEQYF
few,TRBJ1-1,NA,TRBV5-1,TGCGCCAGCAGCGGGCAGGGTGGGATACAGGCTGAAGCTTTCTTT,CASSGQGGIQAEAFF
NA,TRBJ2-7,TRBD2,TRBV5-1,TGCGCCAGCAGGGTCCGGACTAGCGGTTACAATGAGCAGTACTTC,CASRVRTSGYNEQYF
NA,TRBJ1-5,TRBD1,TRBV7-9,TGTGCCAGCAGCTCAGACAGGGGCGGTCAGCCCCAGCATTTT,CASSSDRGGQPQHF
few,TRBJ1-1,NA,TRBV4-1,TGCGCCAGCAGCCAACCTAGAAACACTGAAGCTTTCTTT,CASSQPRNTEAFF
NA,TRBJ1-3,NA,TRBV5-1,TGCGCCAGCAGCTTGGGATCCATATATTTT,CASSLGSIYF
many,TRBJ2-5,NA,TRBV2,TGTGCCAGCAGTGCGTTTGATGAGGGGGTGAGTCGGTACTTC,CASSAFDEGVSRYF
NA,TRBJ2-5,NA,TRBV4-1,TGCGCCAGCAGCCAAGAGCCCGGGATACCTCGAGAGACCCAGTACTTC,CASSQEPGIPRETQYF
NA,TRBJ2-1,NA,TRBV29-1,TGCAGCGCGAGGCAGGGGAATAGGAATGAGCCGTTCTTC,CSARQGNRNEPFF
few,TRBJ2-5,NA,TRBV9,TGTGCCAGCAGTATCTTTGAGGGGGGGAAAGAGACCCAGTACTTC,CASSIFEGGKETQYF
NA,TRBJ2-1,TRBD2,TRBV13,TGCGCCAGCAGCCAACCGGGACTAGCGGGGGGACACAATGAGCAGTTCTTC,CASSQPGLAGGHNEQFF
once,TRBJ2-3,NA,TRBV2,TGTGCCAGCAGTGAATCCCCCGGGCTTGTTCCAGATACGCAGTATTTT,CASSESPGLVPDTQYF
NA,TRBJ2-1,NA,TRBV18,TGTGCCAGCTCACCACCCGTGCGTGGTGAGCAGTTCTTC,CASSPPVRGEQFF
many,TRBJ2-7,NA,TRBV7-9,TGTGCCAGCAGCTTAGCGCCAGGGGTCGAGCAGTACTTC,CASSLAPGVEQYF
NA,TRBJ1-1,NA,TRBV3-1,TGTGCCAGCAGCCAAGATGAGGGGGTGAACACTGAAGCTTTCTTT,CASSQDEGVNTEAFF
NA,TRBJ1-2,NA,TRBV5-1,TGCGCCAGCAGCTGGGGAAGGGAGGTATTCTATGGCTACACCTTC,CASSWGREVFYGYTF
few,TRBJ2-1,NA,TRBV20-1,TGCAGTGCTAGTGGCGGTGAGGCCCCCCCTTACAATGAGCAGTTCTTC,CSASGGEAPPYNEQFF
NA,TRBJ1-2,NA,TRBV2,TGTGCCAGCAGTGAAATGGGTAGGGCTGGCTACACCTTC,CASSEMGRAGYTF
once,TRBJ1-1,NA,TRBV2,TGTGCCAGCAGTGGTTTGGGGAAAACTGAAGCTTTCTTT,CASSGLGKTEAFF